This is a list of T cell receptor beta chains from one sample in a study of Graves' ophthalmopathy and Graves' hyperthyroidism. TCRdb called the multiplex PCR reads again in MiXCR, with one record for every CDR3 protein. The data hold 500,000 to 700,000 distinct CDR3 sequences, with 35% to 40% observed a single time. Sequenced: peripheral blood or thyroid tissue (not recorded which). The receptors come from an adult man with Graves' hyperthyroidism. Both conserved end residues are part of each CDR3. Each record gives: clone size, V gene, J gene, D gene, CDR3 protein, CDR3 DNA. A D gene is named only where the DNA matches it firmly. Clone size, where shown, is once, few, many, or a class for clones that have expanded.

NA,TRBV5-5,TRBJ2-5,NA,CAVSLYQETQYF,TGCGCCGTCAGCCTGTACCAAGAGACCCAGTACTTC
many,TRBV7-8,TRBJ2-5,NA,CASSLVGRETQYF,TGTGCCAGCAGCTTAGTGGGCAGGGAGACCCAGTACTTC
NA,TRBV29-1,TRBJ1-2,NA,CSMTVRGPYGYTF,TGCAGCATGACAGTAAGGGGTCCATATGGCTACACCTTC
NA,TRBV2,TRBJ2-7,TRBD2,CASSPASGGLSYEQYF,TGTGCCAGCAGCCCTGCTAGCGGGGGGCTCTCCTACGAGCAGTACTTC
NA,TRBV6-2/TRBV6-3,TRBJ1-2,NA,CASSYFTLSGGYTF,TGTGCCAGCAGTTACTTCACCCTTTCGGGGGGCTACACCTTC
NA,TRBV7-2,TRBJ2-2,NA,CASSLVGEGAYTGELFF,TGTGCCAGCAGCTTAGTTGGAGAGGGAGCGTACACCGGGGAGCTGTTTTTT
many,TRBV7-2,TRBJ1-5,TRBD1,CASSPQQGYQPQHF,TGTGCCAGCAGCCCTCAACAGGGGTATCAGCCCCAGCATTTT
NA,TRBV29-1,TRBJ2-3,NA,CSVEMWADTQYF,TGCAGCGTAGAGATGTGGGCAGATACGCAGTATTTT
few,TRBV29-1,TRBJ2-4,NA,CSVEGGHWGNIQYF,TGCAGCGTTGAGGGGGGGCATTGGGGAAACATTCAGTACTTC
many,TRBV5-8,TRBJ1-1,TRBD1,CASSWQGAPEAFF,TGTGCCAGCAGCTGGCAGGGGGCTCCTGAAGCTTTCTTT
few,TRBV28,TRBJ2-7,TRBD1,CASSTRTGKGREQYF,TGTGCCAGCAGTACAAGGACAGGGAAAGGAAGGGAGCAGTACTTC
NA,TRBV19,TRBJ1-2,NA,CASSLPSRLSGYTF,TGTGCCAGTAGCTTGCCCAGCCGCCTGAGTGGCTACACCTTC
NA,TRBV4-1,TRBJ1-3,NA,CASSQVARDAGNTIYF,TGCGCCAGCAGCCAAGTTGCCAGGGACGCTGGAAACACCATATATTTT
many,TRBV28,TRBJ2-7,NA,CASSSSGTLTYEQYF,TGTGCCAGCAGTTCTTCCGGGACTTTAACCTACGAGCAGTACTTC
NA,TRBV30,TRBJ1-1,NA,CAWSSWGMNTEAFF,TGTGCCTGGAGTTCTTGGGGGATGAACACTGAAGCTTTCTTT
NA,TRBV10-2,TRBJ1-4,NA,CASNIAGTGEKLFF,TGCGCCAGCAATATAGCGGGGACGGGCGAAAAACTGTTTTTT
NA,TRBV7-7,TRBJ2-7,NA,CASSLTVTGGGTDTQYF,TGTGCCAGCAGCTTGACGGTTACTGGCGGGGGCACAGATACGCAGTACTTC